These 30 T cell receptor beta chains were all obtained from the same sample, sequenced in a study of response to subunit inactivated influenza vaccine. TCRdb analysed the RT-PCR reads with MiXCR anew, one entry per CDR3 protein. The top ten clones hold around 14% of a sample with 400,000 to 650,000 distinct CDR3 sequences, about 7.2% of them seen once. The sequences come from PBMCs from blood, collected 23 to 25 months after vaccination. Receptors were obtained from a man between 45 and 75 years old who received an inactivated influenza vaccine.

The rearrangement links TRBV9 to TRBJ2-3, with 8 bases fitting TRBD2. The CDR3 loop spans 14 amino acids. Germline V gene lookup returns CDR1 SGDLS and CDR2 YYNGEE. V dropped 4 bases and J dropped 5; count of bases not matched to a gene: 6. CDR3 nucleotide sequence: TGTGCCAGCAGCTCGAGCGGGGGTAGAGATACGCAGTATTTT. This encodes CASSSSGGRDTQYF.

CDR3 in amino acids: CAISQSSGGPETQYF. Here the CDR3 DNA reads TGTGCCATCAGCCAGTCTAGCGGGGGGCCCGAGACCCAGTACTTC. The chain has TRBV10-3 and TRBJ2-5; 11 nucleotides match TRBD2. V shed 6 bases, J shed 5 bases, and the junction held 8 bases outside the gene matches. The CDR3 runs to 15 residues. Germline V gene lookup returns CDR1 ENHRY and CDR2 SYGVKD.

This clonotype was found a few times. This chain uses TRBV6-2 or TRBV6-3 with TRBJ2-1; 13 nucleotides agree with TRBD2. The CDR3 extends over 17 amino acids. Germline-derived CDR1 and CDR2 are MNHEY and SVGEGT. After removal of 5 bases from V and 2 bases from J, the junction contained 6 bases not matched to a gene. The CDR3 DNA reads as TGTGCCAGCAGTCCCGGACTAGCGGGAGTAACCTACAATGAGCAGTTCTTC. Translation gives CASSPGLAGVTYNEQFF.

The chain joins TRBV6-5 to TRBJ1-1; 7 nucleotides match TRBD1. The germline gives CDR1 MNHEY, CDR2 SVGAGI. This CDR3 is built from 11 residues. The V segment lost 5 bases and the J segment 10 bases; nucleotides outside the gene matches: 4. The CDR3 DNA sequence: TGTGCCAGCAGTACAGGGGCGGGAGCTTTCTTT. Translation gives CASSTGAGAFF.

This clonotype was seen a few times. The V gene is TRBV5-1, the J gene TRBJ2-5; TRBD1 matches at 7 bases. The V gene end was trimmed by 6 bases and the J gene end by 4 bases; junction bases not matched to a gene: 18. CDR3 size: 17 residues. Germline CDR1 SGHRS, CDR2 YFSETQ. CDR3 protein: CASTPTPTGPFGETQYF. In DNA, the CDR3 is TGCGCCAGCACCCCGACCCCGACAGGGCCCTTTGGAGAGACCCAGTACTTC.

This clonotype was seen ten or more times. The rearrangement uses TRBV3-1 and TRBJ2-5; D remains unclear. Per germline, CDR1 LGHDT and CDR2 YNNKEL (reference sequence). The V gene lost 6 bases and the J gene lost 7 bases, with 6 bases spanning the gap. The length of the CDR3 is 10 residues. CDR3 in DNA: TGTGCCAGCAGTGCCTCGACCCAGTACTTC. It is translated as CASSASTQYF.

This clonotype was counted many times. The CDR3 spells CAISGSGDYGYTF. As DNA, the CDR3 is TGTGCCATCAGTGGTTCAGGAGACTATGGCTACACCTTC. V is TRBV10-3 and J is TRBJ1-2; D unresolved. V was pared by 4 bases and J by 3 bases, with 9 bases between. The CDR3 has 13 residues. Germline CDR1 and CDR2: ENHRY and SYGVKD.

Here the CDR3 reads CATSDLVAGDFTSITGELFF. DNA of the CDR3: TGTGCCACCAGTGATTTGGTGGCGGGGGACTTTACATCCATCACCGGGGAGCTGTTTTTT. This chain connects TRBV24-1 to TRBJ2-2; 7 nucleotides agree with TRBD2. Trimming took 0 bases from V and 4 from J; bases not matched to a gene: 16. CDR3 size: 20 residues. Germline lookup yields CDR1 KGHDR and CDR2 SFDVKD.

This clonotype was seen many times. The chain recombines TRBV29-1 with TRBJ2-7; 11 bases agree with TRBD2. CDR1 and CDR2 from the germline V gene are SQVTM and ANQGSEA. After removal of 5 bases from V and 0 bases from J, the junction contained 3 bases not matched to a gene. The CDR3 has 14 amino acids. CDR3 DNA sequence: TGCAGCGTTTTCGGGACTAGCGGCTCCTACGAGCAGTACTTC. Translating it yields CSVFGTSGSYEQYF.

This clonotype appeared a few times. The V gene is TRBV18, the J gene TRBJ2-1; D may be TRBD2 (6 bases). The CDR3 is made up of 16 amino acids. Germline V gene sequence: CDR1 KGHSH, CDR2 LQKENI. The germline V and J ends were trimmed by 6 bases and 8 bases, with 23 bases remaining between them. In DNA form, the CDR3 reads TGTGCCAGCTCTGCGCGGGGACTTTTCCCAGGCGATGAGCAGTTCTTC. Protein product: CASSARGLFPGDEQFF.

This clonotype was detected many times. CDR3 coding DNA: TGTGCCAGCAGTTTGGGGGGGGTTGAAGCTTTCTTT. Amino acids: CASSLGGVEAFF. This chain joins TRBV12-3 or TRBV12-4 and TRBJ1-1; weak D call: TRBD1 (5 bases). CDR3 size: 12 residues. The V end lost 3 bases, the J end lost 7 bases, and 9 bases lay between the germline ends.

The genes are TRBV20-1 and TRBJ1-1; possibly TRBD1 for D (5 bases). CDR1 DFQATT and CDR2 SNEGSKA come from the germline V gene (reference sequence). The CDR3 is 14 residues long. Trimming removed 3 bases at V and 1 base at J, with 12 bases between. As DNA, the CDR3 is TGCAGTGCTAGGGACCCGACAGCGAACACTGAAGCTTTCTTT. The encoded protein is CSARDPTANTEAFF.

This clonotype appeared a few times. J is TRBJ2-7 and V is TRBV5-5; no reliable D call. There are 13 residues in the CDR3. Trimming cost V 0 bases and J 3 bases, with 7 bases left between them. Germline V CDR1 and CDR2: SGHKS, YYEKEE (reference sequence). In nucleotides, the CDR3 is TGTGCCAGCAGCTTGGGCGTCATCTACGAGCAGTACTTC. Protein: CASSLGVIYEQYF. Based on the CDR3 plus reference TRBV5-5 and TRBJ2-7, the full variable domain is DAGVTQSPTHLIKTRGQQVTLRCSPISGHKSVSWYQQVLGQGPQFIFQYYEKEERGRGNFPDRFSARQFPNYSSELNVNALLLGDSALYLCASSLGVIYEQYFGPGTRLTVT.

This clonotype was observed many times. The CDR3 region is CASSWTGRETQYF. The CDR3 coding sequence is TGTGCCAGCAGTTGGACAGGGAGAGAGACCCAGTACTTC. V usage is TRBV12-3 or TRBV12-4 and J usage is TRBJ2-5, with 8 positions matching TRBD1. CDR3 length: 13 residues. V lost 4 bases, J lost 4 bases, and 2 bases stayed unmatched.

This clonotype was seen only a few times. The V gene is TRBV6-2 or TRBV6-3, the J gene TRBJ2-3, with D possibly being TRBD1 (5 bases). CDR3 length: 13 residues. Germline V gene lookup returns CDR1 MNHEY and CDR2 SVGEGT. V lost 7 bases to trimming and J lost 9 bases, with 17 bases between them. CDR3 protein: CASTPVPAGTQYF. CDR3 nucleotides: TGTGCCAGCACTCCGGTCCCGGCAGGGACGCAGTATTTT.

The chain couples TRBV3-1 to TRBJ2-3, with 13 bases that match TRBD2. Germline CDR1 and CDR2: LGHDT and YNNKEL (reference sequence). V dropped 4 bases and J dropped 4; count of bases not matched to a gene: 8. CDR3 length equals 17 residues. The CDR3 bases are TGTGCCAGCAGCCCATTAACTAGCGGGGGGGCGGCAGATACGCAGTATTTT. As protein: CASSPLTSGGAADTQYF.

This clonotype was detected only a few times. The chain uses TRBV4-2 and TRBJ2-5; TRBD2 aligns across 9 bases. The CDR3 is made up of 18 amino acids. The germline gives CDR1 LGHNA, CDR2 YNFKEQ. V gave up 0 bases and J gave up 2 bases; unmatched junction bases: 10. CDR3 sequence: CASSQEFGLAGPQETQYF. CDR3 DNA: TGTGCCAGCAGCCAAGAGTTCGGGCTAGCGGGGCCTCAAGAGACCCAGTACTTC.

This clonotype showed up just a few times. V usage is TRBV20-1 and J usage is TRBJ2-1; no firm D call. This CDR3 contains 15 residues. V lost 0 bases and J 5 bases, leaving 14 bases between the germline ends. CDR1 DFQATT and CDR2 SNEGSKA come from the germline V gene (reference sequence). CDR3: CSARDPRGAHNEQFF. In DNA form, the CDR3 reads TGCAGTGCTAGAGACCCTCGCGGAGCCCACAATGAGCAGTTCTTC.

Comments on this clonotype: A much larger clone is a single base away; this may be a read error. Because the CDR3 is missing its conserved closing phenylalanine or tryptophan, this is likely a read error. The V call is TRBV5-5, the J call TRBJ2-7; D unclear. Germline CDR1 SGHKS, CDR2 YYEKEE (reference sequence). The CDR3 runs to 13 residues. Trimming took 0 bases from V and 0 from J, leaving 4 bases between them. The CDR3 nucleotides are TGTGCCAGCAGCTTGGAGAGCTCCTACGAGCAGTACTCC. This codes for CASSLESSYEQYS.

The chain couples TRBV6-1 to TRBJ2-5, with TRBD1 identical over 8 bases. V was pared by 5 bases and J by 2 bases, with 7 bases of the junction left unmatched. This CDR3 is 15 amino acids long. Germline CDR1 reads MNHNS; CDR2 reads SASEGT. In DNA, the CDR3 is TGTGCCAGCAGTCCTCCGGGACAGGAGCAAGAGACCCAGTACTTC. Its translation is CASSPPGQEQETQYF.

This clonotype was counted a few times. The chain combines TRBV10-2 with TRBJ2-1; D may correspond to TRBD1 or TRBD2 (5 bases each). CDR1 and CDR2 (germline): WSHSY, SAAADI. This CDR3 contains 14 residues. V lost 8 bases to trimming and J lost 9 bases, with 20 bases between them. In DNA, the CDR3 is TGCGCCAGCCAGCAGGGTACGCCGGGGACTGAGCAGTTCTTC. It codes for CASQQGTPGTEQFF.

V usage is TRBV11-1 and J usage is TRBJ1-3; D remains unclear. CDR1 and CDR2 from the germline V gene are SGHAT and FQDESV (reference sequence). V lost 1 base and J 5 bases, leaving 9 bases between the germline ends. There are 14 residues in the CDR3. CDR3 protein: CASSLDSSRNTIYF. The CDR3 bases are TGTGCCAGCAGCTTAGATTCTTCGAGAAACACCATATATTTT.

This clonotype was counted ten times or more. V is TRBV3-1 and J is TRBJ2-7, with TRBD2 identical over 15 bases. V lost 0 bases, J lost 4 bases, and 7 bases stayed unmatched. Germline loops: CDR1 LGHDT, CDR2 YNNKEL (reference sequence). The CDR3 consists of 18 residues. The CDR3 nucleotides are TGTGCCAGCAGCCAAGATGTTTGGACTAGCGGGGGGGCTTACGAGCAGTACTTC. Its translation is CASSQDVWTSGGAYEQYF.

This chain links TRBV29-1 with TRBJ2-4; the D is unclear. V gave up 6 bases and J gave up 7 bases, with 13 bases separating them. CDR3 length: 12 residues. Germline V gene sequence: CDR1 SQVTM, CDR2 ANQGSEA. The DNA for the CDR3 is TGCAGCGTGCAGGTGGTTGGTAACATTCAGTACTTC. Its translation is CSVQVVGNIQYF.

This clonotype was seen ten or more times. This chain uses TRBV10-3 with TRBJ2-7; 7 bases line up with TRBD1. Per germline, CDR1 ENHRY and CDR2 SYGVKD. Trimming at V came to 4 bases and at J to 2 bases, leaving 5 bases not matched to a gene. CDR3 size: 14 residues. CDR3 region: CAISGTGGTYEQYF. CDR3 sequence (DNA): TGTGCCATCAGTGGGACAGGTGGGACCTACGAGCAGTACTTC.

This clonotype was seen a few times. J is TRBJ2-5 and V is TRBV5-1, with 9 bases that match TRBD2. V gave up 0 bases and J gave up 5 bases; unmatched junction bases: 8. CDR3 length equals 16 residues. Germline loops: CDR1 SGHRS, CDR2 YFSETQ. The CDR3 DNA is TGCGCCAGCAGCTTGGCCCTAGCGGGAAAACGGGAGACCCAGTACTTC. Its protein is CASSLALAGKRETQYF.

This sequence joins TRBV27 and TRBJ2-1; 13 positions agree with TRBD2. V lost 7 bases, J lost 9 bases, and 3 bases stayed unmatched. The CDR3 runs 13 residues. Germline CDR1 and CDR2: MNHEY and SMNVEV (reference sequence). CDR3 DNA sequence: TGTGCCAGCAAGGGACTAGCGGGGTCTGAGCAGTTCTTC. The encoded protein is CASKGLAGSEQFF.

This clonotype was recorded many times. The CDR3 DNA is TGTGCCAGCAGACTAGATACAGATACGCAGTATTTT. Its protein product is CASRLDTDTQYF. This chain links TRBV12-3 or TRBV12-4 with TRBJ2-3; possibly TRBD2 for D (5 bases). V was cut by 6 bases and J by 3 bases, with 7 bases left in between. This CDR3 region has 12 residues.

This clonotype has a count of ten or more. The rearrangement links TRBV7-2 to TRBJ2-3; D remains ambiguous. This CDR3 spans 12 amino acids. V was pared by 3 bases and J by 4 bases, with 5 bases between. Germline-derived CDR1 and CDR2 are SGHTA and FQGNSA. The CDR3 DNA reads TGTGCCAGCAGCTTTGGAGCAGATACGCAGTATTTT. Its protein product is CASSFGADTQYF.

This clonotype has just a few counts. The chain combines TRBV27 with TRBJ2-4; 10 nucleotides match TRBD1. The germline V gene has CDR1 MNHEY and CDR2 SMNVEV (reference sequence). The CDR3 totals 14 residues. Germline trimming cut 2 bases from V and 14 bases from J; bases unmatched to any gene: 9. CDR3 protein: CASSLTPGQGFEYF. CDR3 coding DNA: TGTGCCAGCAGTTTAACTCCGGGACAGGGGTTTGAGTACTTC.